The next 12 T cell receptor beta chains were all read from a single sample in a study of T-cell memory formation after mild COVID-19. TCRdb processed the 5' RACE reads anew with MiXCR; each CDR3 protein has one entry. This repertoire shows 550,000 to 600,000 distinct CDR3 sequences, about a fifth found once; its top ten account for approximately 8%. Sequencing input: PBMCs or a T cell subset sorted from them (not recorded which). These receptors originate from an adult woman who had mild COVID-19 (a few samples of this study predate the infection). Cell type and time point are not known.

The sample holds many counts of this clonotype. The rearrangement links TRBV20-1 to TRBJ2-1, with 8 bases identical to TRBD2. CDR3 size: 14 residues. The germline V gene has CDR1 DFQATT and CDR2 SNEGSKA (reference sequence). Trimming at V came to 3 bases and at J to 1 base, leaving 2 bases not matched to a gene. The CDR3 spells CSASGGASYNEQFF. CDR3 sequence (DNA): TGCAGTGCTAGCGGGGGGGCTTCCTACAATGAGCAGTTCTTC.

The rearrangement joins TRBV15 to TRBJ2-7, with D possibly being TRBD1 or TRBD2 (5 bases each). Germline V CDR1 and CDR2: LNHNV, YYDKDF (reference sequence). This CDR3 is built from 14 residues. Trimming removed 3 bases at V and 1 base at J, with 10 bases between. The CDR3 nucleotides read TGTGCCACCAGCAGTGGGGGAATTTCCTACGAGCAGTACTTC. Translating gives CATSSGGISYEQYF.

This rearrangement joins TRBV3-1 to TRBJ2-2; D not resolved. Trimming took 1 base from V and 6 from J, leaving 3 bases between them. CDR1 is LGHDT, CDR2 YNNKEL, per germline (reference sequence). The CDR3 is 12 residues long. The CDR3 sequence is CASSQVAGELFF. CDR3 sequence (DNA): TGTGCCAGCAGCCAAGTAGCCGGGGAGCTGTTTTTT.

This chain links TRBV5-1 with TRBJ2-3; D gene uncertain. The V and J ends lost 3 bases and 2 bases respectively, with 16 bases between them. The CDR3 has 16 amino acids. Per the germline V gene, CDR1 is SGHRS and CDR2 is YFSETQ. CDR3 loop: CASSSTGRPNTDTQYF. The CDR3 region has the DNA TGCGCCAGCAGCTCTACGGGTAGGCCGAACACAGATACGCAGTATTTT.

This clonotype turned up a few times. The chain employs TRBV10-2 and TRBJ1-2; D unresolved. With 5 bases removed from V and 3 bases from J, the gap between germline ends came to 10 bases. Per the germline V gene, CDR1 is WSHSY and CDR2 is SAAADI. This CDR3 contains 13 residues. The CDR3 spells CASSRPADYGYTF. CDR3 coding DNA: TGCGCCAGCAGTAGACCAGCAGACTATGGCTACACCTTC.

This clonotype has just a few counts. The chain employs TRBV11-2 and TRBJ2-1; TRBD2 agrees at 12 bases. This CDR3 region has 14 residues. Trimming removed 3 bases from V and 12 bases from J; junction bases left unmatched: 6. CDR1 is SGHAT and CDR2 is FQNNGV in the germline V gene. Here the CDR3 reads CASSLELAGGGQFF. CDR3 bases: TGTGCCAGCAGCTTGGAGCTAGCGGGAGGGGGGCAGTTCTTC.

This clonotype was detected a few times. This rearrangement joins TRBV15 to TRBJ2-7; D not certain. Trimming shortened V by 0 bases and J by 0 bases, and 6 bases separated the two germline ends. Germline CDR1 is LNHNV and CDR2 is YYDKDF (reference sequence). This CDR3 spans 14 amino acids. The CDR3, as DNA: TGTGCCACCAGCAGAGACATCTACTCCTACGAGCAGTACTTC. It encodes CATSRDIYSYEQYF.

This clonotype was observed a few times. The CDR3 DNA sequence: TGCGCCAGCAGCTTCCGGACAGGCAGCGAAAAACTGTTTTTT. Protein: CASSFRTGSEKLFF. This chain links TRBV5-1 with TRBJ1-4; 7 bases agree with TRBD1. Losses at the gene ends were 2 bases for V and 8 bases for J; bases not matched to a gene: 6. Germline values: CDR1 SGHRS, CDR2 YFSETQ. The CDR3 loop spans 14 amino acids.

This clonotype was seen once. This CDR3 reads CASGSGRLNNEQFF. The CDR3 nucleotides are TGTGCCAGCGGTTCTGGGCGCCTTAACAATGAGCAGTTCTTC. V usage is TRBV2 and J usage is TRBJ2-1; D is unresolved. Germline CDR1 reads SNHLY; CDR2 reads FYNNEI. Trimming took off 8 bases at V and 5 bases at J, with 16 bases between the two ends. The CDR3 is 14 residues long.

This chain links TRBV12-3 or TRBV12-4 with TRBJ2-1; D unresolved. The length of the CDR3 is 12 residues. Trimming shortened V by 3 bases and J by 9 bases, and 9 bases separated the two germline ends. The CDR3 is CASSLRPSEQFF. Here the CDR3 DNA reads TGTGCCAGCAGTTTGAGGCCGTCTGAGCAGTTCTTC.

This clonotype has just a few counts. The V gene is TRBV12-3 or TRBV12-4, the J gene TRBJ1-2; D perhaps matches TRBD1 (6 bases). The CDR3 contains 15 residues. V lost 5 bases and J lost 4, with 17 bases in between. In nucleotides, the CDR3 is TGTGCCAGCAGTCCAAGGACAGCTACAGGCTATGGCTACACCTTC. Amino acids: CASSPRTATGYGYTF.

In this sample, this clonotype turned up a few times. The chain uses TRBV24-1 and TRBJ2-3; 11 nucleotides agree with TRBD2. V was clipped by 7 bases and J by 4 bases; unmatched bases: 3. Germline V gene data show CDR1 as KGHDR and CDR2 as SFDVKD. The CDR3 has 14 amino acids. The CDR3 spells CATSIAGGSDTQYF. The CDR3 DNA follows: TGTGCCACCAGCATAGCGGGGGGGTCAGATACGCAGTATTTT.